A selection of T cell receptor beta chains follows, all from one sample in a study of early T cells in non-severe SARS-CoV-2 infection. TCRdb used MiXCR to reprocess the 5' RACE reads, holding one entry per CDR3 protein. The repertoire consists of about 59,000 distinct CDR3 sequences, with around 13% occurring once and the leading ten covering 9.3%. Specimen: whole blood, collected at baseline. Receptor source: an adult who was a healthcare worker with PCR-confirmed SARS-CoV-2 infection or an uninfected control (not recorded which). Both conserved end residues are part of each CDR3. D genes are given only for firm matches. The size entry is marked missing in some rows and otherwise reads once, few, many or a size class.

CDR3 protein,CDR3 DNA,V gene,D gene,clone size,J gene,CDR3 length
CASSFADGPLANEKLFF,TGTGCCAGCAGTTTCGCCGACGGGCCATTGGCTAATGAAAAACTGTTTTTT,TRBV12-3/TRBV12-4,NA,many,TRBJ1-4,17
CASSSIAGAPYNEQFF,TGTGCCAGCAGCTCAATAGCGGGGGCTCCCTACAATGAGCAGTTCTTC,TRBV7-6,TRBD2,many,TRBJ2-1,16
CSVSGKRSGGRRELFF,TGCAGCGTTTCTGGGAAGAGGAGCGGGGGGCGGCGGGAGCTGTTTTTT,TRBV29-1,TRBD2,few,TRBJ2-2,16
CASESGSADTQYF,TGTGCCAGCGAAAGCGGGAGCGCAGATACGCAGTATTTT,TRBV7-8,TRBD2,few,TRBJ2-3,13
CASSPLTGEDGEKLFF,TGTGCCAGCAGTCCTCTGACAGGGGAGGATGGTGAAAAACTGTTTTTT,TRBV6-5,TRBD1,NA,TRBJ1-4,16
CASSPDTQYF,TGCGCCAGCAGTCCAGATACGCAGTATTTT,TRBV5-1,NA,NA,TRBJ2-3,10
CSARVDAKETQYF,TGCAGTGCTAGAGTGGACGCTAAAGAGACCCAGTACTTC,TRBV20-1,NA,NA,TRBJ2-5,13
CASSLRRGLANYGYTF,TGCGCCAGCAGCTTGCGCAGGGGGCTCGCTAACTATGGCTACACCTTC,TRBV5-1,TRBD1,NA,TRBJ1-2,16
CATSDRKGQRTDTQYF,TGTGCCACCAGTGATCGGAAAGGACAGAGAACAGATACGCAGTATTTT,TRBV24-1,NA,few,TRBJ2-3,16
CSVGAPQTGRHEQYF,TGCAGCGTTGGGGCCCCTCAGACAGGGCGTCACGAGCAGTACTTC,TRBV29-1,TRBD1,NA,TRBJ2-7,15
CASSPFLGSSYNEQFF,TGTGCCAGTAGTCCCTTTCTAGGTAGCTCCTACAATGAGCAGTTCTTC,TRBV19,NA,NA,TRBJ2-1,16
CASSVEGFPAELFF,TGTGCCAGCAGCGTAGAAGGATTCCCGGCGGAGCTGTTTTTT,TRBV9,NA,NA,TRBJ2-2,14
CASSRSTPRAEAFF,TGTGCCAGCAGCAGGTCTACCCCCAGGGCTGAAGCTTTCTTT,TRBV7-9,NA,few,TRBJ1-1,14
CASSWNIAENTEAFF,TGTGCCAGCTCCTGGAACATCGCAGAGAACACTGAAGCTTTCTTT,TRBV18,NA,NA,TRBJ1-1,15
CASSLQETQYF,TGTGCCAGCAGCTTACAGGAGACCCAGTACTTC,TRBV5-6,NA,many,TRBJ2-5,11
CASRDKGPTYEQYF,TGTGCCAGCAGGGACAAGGGACCCACCTACGAGCAGTACTTC,TRBV2,NA,NA,TRBJ2-7,14
CASSLPNEADTQYF,TGTGCCAGCAGCTTACCTAACGAGGCAGATACGCAGTATTTT,TRBV11-3,NA,few,TRBJ2-3,14
CASSRAQETQYF,TGTGCCAGCAGCAGGGCCCAAGAGACCCAGTACTTC,TRBV11-2,NA,few,TRBJ2-5,12
CASSPYSEETQYF,TGCGCCAGCAGCCCATACAGTGAAGAGACCCAGTACTTC,TRBV5-1,NA,few,TRBJ2-5,13
CASSGGAYNEQFF,TGTGCCAGCAGCGGGGGGGCCTACAATGAGCAGTTCTTC,TRBV28,TRBD2,few,TRBJ2-1,13
CASSPSGVSTDTQYF,TGCGCCAGCAGCCCGAGCGGGGTTAGCACAGATACGCAGTATTTT,TRBV4-1,TRBD2,few,TRBJ2-3,15
CASRAAGNTEAFF,TGTGCCAGCAGAGCGGCAGGGAACACTGAAGCTTTCTTT,TRBV7-3,NA,NA,TRBJ1-1,13
CASSQDLREAYEQYF,TGTGCCAGCAGCCAAGATCTGCGGGAGGCCTACGAGCAGTACTTC,TRBV3-1,TRBD2,NA,TRBJ2-7,15
CASSPGTDEKLFF,TGTGCCAGCAGCCCCGGGACGGATGAAAAACTGTTTTTT,TRBV7-6,NA,many,TRBJ1-4,13
CASSSWSSGDYNEQFF,TGTGCCAGCAGCTCCTGGTCCAGCGGGGATTACAATGAGCAGTTCTTC,TRBV7-9,TRBD2,NA,TRBJ2-1,16
CASSYSDRARGNYGYTF,TGTGCCAGCAGTTACTCTGACAGGGCCAGGGGCAACTATGGCTACACCTTC,TRBV12-3/TRBV12-4,TRBD1,NA,TRBJ1-2,17
CASSQESWTANYKNIQYF,TGTGCCAGCAGCCAAGAATCGTGGACAGCAAATTATAAAAACATTCAGTACTTC,TRBV3-1,NA,few,TRBJ2-4,18
CASSAGTSGGANEQFF,TGTGCCAGCAGTGCCGGGACTAGCGGGGGGGCCAATGAGCAGTTCTTC,TRBV6-4,TRBD2,medium-sized,TRBJ2-1,16
CAWSVYSIEQYF,TGTGCCTGGAGTGTATACTCCATCGAGCAGTACTTC,TRBV30,NA,few,TRBJ2-7,12
CASSLRRGGEYNEQFF,TGTGCCAGCAGCTTAAGGCGCGGGGGAGAGTACAATGAGCAGTTCTTC,TRBV7-3,TRBD2,many,TRBJ2-1,16
CASSLTENTEAFF,TGTGCCAGCAGCTTGACAGAGAACACTGAAGCTTTCTTT,TRBV5-4,NA,many,TRBJ1-1,13
CASSHPGQHTDTQYF,TGCGCCAGCAGTCATCCGGGACAGCACACAGATACGCAGTATTTT,TRBV23-1,TRBD1,few,TRBJ2-3,15
CASSSDRIYQPQHF,TGTGCCAGCAGTTCGGACAGGATATATCAGCCCCAGCATTTT,TRBV28,TRBD1,NA,TRBJ1-5,14
CASSGPGHLYEQYF,TGTGCCAGCAGTGGCCCGGGACACCTCTACGAGCAGTACTTC,TRBV25-1,NA,few,TRBJ2-7,14
CAWRTGPQTQYF,TGTGCCTGGAGGACAGGGCCGCAGACCCAGTACTTC,TRBV30,TRBD1,few,TRBJ2-5,12
CASSLHPPPGFNVLTF,TGTGCCAGCAGCTTGCATCCCCCCCCAGGGTTCAACGTCCTGACTTTC,TRBV7-3,NA,NA,TRBJ2-6,16
CASKGEGLEQYF,TGTGCTTCTAAAGGGGAGGGTCTCGAGCAGTACTTC,TRBV7-9,TRBD2,many,TRBJ2-7,12
CASSLDMTGGMTDTQYF,TGTGCCAGCAGCTTAGACATGACAGGGGGGATGACAGATACGCAGTATTTT,TRBV7-9,TRBD1,few,TRBJ2-3,17
CASSARDRGLGQPQHF,TGTGCCAGCAGTGCTAGAGACAGGGGGCTAGGTCAGCCCCAGCATTTT,TRBV6-1,TRBD1,few,TRBJ1-5,16
CASNLRGGEQYF,TGTGCCAGCAACCTCAGGGGAGGGGAGCAGTACTTC,TRBV11-2,NA,NA,TRBJ2-7,12
CASRAGHFSYNEQFF,TGTGCCAGCAGGGCCGGACACTTCTCCTACAATGAGCAGTTCTTC,TRBV6-1,NA,many,TRBJ2-1,15
CASSRRPGATDTQYF,TGTGCCAGCAGCCGCCGACCGGGGGCCACAGATACGCAGTATTTT,TRBV7-8,NA,many,TRBJ2-3,15
CASSYIAPPDTQYF,TGTGCCAGCAGTTACATCGCACCCCCAGATACGCAGTATTTT,TRBV12-3/TRBV12-4,NA,few,TRBJ2-3,14
CASSKTGFNTEAFF,TGTGCCAGCAGCAAGACAGGGTTCAACACTGAAGCTTTCTTT,TRBV6-2/TRBV6-3,TRBD1,few,TRBJ1-1,14
CSARGNTEAFF,TGCAGTGCTAGGGGGAACACTGAAGCTTTCTTT,TRBV20-1,NA,many,TRBJ1-1,11
CASSQDTRDSLYNEQFF,TGTGCCAGCAGCCAAGATACACGGGACAGCCTGTACAATGAGCAGTTCTTC,TRBV3-1,TRBD1,NA,TRBJ2-1,17
CASSDSGRADTQYF,TGTGCCAGCAGCGACAGCGGGAGAGCAGATACGCAGTATTTT,TRBV11-3,TRBD2,many,TRBJ2-3,14
CASSIYRDGYTF,TGTGCCAGTAGTATCTACAGGGACGGCTACACCTTC,TRBV19,NA,few,TRBJ1-2,12
CASAARPSTPYGYTF,TGTGCCAGCGCGGCGAGACCTTCAACCCCCTATGGCTACACCTTC,TRBV27,NA,many,TRBJ1-2,15
CASSLGAGTSDTQYF,TGTGCCAGCAGCTTGGGGGCAGGAACTTCAGATACGCAGTATTTT,TRBV5-4,NA,once,TRBJ2-3,15
CASSSGGQYF,TGTGCCAGCAGCTCAGGGGGGCAGTATTTT,TRBV11-2,TRBD1,few,TRBJ2-3,10
CASSQVRRDRDEQYF,TGTGCCAGCAGCCAAGTTAGACGGGACAGGGACGAGCAGTACTTC,TRBV3-1,TRBD1,NA,TRBJ2-7,15
CASTGLAGGTGELFF,TGCGCCAGCACCGGACTAGCGGGGGGTACCGGGGAGCTGTTTTTT,TRBV10-2,TRBD2,few,TRBJ2-2,15
CSVGQGTDTQYF,TGCAGCGTTGGCCAGGGGACAGATACGCAGTATTTT,TRBV29-1,NA,few,TRBJ2-3,12